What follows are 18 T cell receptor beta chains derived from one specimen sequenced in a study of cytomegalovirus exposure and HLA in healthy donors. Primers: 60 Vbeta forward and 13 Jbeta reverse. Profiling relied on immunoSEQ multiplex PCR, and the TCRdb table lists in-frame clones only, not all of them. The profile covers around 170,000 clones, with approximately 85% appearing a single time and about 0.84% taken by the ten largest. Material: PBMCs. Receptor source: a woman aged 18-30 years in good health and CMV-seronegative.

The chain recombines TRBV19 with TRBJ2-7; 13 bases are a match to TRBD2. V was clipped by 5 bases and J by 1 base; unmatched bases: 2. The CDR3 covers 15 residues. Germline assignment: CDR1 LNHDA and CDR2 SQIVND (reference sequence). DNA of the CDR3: TGTGCCAGTAGTTTGACTAGCGGGAGGTCCTACGAGCAGTACTTC. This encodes CASSLTSGRSYEQYF.

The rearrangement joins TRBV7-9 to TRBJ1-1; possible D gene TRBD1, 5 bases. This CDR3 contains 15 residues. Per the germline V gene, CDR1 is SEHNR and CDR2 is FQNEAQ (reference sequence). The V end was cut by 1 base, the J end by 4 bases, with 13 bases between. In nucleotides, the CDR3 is TGTGCCAGCAGCTTAGGCCTTCGCGGGGGCACTGAAGCTTTCTTT. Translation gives CASSLGLRGGTEAFF.

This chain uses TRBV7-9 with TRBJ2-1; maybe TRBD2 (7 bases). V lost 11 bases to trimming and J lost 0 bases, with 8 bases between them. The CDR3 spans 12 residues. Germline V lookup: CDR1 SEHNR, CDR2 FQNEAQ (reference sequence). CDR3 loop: CAGGASYNEQFF. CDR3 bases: TGTGCCGGGGGGGCCTCCTACAATGAGCAGTTCTTC.

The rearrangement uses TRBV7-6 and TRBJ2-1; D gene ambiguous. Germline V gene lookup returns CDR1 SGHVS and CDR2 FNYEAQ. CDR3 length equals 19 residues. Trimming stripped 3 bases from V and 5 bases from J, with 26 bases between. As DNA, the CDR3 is TGTGCCAGCAGCTTTTCTCGATCGTCAGCGATAAGTACGCACAATGAGCAGTTCTTC. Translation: CASSFSRSSAISTHNEQFF.

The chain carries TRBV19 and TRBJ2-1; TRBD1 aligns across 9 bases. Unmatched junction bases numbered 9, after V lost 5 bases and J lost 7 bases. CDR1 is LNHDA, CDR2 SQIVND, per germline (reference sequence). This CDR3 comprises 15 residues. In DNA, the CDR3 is TGTGCCAGTAGTGTCGTCGGACAGGGGATTAATGAGCAGTTCTTC. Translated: CASSVVGQGINEQFF. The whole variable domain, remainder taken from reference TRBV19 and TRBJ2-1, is DGGITQSPKYLFRKEGQNVTLSCEQNLNHDAMYWYRQDPGQGLRLIYYSQIVNDFQKGDIAEGYSVSREKKESFPLTVTSAQKNPTAFYLCASSVVGQGINEQFFGPGTRLTVL.

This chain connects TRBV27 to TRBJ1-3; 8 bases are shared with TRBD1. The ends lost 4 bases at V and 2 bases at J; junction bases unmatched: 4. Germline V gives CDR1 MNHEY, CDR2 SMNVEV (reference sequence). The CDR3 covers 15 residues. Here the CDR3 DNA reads TGTGCCAGCAGTTCGTGGACAGGGACTGGAAACACCATATATTTT. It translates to CASSSWTGTGNTIYF.

CDR3 sequence: CSGNTEAFF. The CDR3 nucleotides read TGCAGCGGGAACACTGAAGCTTTCTTT. This chain uses TRBV20-1 with TRBJ1-1, with unresolved D. The CDR3 contains 9 residues. Per germline, CDR1 DFQATT and CDR2 SNEGSKA (reference sequence).

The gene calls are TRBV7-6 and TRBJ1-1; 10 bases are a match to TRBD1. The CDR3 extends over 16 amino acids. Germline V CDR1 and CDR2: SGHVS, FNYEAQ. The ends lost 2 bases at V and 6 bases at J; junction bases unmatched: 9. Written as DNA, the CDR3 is TGTGCCAGCAGCTTAACCCCGGGGGACAGGGGACCTGAAGCTTTCTTT. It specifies CASSLTPGDRGPEAFF.

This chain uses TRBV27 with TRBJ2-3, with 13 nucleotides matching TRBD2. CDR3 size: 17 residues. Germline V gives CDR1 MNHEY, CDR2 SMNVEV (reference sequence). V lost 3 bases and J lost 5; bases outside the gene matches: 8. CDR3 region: CASSFRLAGGRGDTQYF. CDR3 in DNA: TGTGCCAGCAGTTTTCGACTAGCGGGGGGCCGGGGAGATACGCAGTATTTT.

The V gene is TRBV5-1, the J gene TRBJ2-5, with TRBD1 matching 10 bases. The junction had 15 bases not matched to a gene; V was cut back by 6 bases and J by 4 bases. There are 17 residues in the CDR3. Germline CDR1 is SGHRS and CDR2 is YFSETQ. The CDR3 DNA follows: TGCGCCAGCAAACCGGGACAGGGGCCGGTACAGGGAGAGACCCAGTACTTC. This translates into CASKPGQGPVQGETQYF.

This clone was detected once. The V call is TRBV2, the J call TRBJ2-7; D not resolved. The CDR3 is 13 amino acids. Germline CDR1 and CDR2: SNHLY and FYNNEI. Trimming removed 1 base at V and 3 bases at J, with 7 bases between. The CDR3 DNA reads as TGTGCCAGCAGTGAAGGGGCAAGCTACGAGCAGTACTTC. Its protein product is CASSEGASYEQYF.

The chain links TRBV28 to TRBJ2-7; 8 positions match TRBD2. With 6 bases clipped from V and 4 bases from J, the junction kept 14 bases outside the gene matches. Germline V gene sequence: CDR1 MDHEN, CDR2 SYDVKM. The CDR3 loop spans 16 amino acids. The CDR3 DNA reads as TGTGCCAGCAGCCCTTATGGGGTAGCGGGACGGTACGAGCAGTACTTC. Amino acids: CASSPYGVAGRYEQYF.

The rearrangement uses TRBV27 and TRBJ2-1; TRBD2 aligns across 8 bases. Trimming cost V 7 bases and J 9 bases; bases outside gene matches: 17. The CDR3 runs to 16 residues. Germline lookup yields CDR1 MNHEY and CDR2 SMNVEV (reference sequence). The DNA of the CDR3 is TGTGCCAGCAATCCCCTTGGGCGGGAGGCCAGCCTTGAGCAGTTCTTC. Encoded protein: CASNPLGREASLEQFF.

Here the CDR3 DNA reads TGTGCCAGTAGTGCCCCGGGACAGCGAAATGAAAAACTGTTTTTT. Protein sequence: CASSAPGQRNEKLFF. This chain uses TRBV19 with TRBJ1-4; the match to TRBD1 covers 7 bases. The length of the CDR3 is 15 residues. Trimming removed 5 bases from V and 5 bases from J; junction bases left unmatched: 8. CDR1 is LNHDA, CDR2 SQIVND, per germline (reference sequence).

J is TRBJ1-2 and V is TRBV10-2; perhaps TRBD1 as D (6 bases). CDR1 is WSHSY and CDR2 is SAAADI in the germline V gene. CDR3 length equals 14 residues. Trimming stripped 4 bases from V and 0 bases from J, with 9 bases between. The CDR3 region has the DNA TGCGCCAGCAGTGTTGGACAGACTAACTATGGCTACACCTTC. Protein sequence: CASSVGQTNYGYTF.

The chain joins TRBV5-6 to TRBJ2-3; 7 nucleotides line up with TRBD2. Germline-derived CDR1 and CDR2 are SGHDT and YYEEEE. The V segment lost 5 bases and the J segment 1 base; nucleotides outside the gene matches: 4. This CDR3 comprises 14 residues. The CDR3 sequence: CASSRRGGTDTQYF. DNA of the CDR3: TGTGCCAGCAGTCGACGGGGGGGCACAGATACGCAGTATTTT.

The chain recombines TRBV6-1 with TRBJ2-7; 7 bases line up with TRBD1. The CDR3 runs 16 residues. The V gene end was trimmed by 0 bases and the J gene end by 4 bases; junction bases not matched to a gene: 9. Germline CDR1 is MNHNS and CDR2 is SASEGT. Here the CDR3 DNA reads TGTGCCAGCAGTGAAGCCCCCGACAGGGTTTGGTACGAGCAGTACTTC. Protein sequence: CASSEAPDRVWYEQYF.

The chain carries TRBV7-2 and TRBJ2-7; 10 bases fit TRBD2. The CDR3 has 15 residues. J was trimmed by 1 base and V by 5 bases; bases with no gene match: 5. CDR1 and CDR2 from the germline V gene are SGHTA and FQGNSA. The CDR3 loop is CASSSVAGGSYEQYF. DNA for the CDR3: TGTGCCAGCAGCAGCGTAGCGGGAGGTTCCTACGAGCAGTACTTC.